This T cell receptor (beta chain) stems from a study of T cell responses to AZD1222 COVID-19 vaccine. The method was immunoSEQ multiplex PCR; TCRdb's version includes in-frame clones alone and lacks a portion of them. The table records about 160,000 clones, 85% to 95% of them present only once. CDR3 size: 15 residues. V lost 2 bases and J lost 5, with 15 bases in between. Germline V CDR1 and CDR2: MNHNS, SASEGT. This clone was detected only once. Its specificity is not known. Study findings and constraints: Donors were mostly white British, more females; clonal diversity possibly underestimated. Nearly half of the spike-specific TCRs reportedly recognize variant regions that carry no mutations. There were repertoire samples only from the period after the peak T cell response. The span of vaccine-associated CD4 TCRs extended across spike, with dominance at 160-218 and 743-854.

The material sequenced was peripheral blood, taken 28 days after the second AZD1222 dose. The sequence came from an adult who received the AZD1222 COVID-19 vaccine. The chain recombines TRBV6-1 with TRBJ1-2; possibly TRBD1 for D (5 bases). CDR3 in DNA: TGTGCCAGCAGTGAACAACAATTACAGGTGTATGGCTACACCTTC. This gives the protein CASSEQQLQVYGYTF.